What follows describes a single T cell receptor (beta chain). No antigen is known for it. The sample is drawn from a study of T cells in Graves' hyperthyroidism and ophthalmopathy. About the research overall: Peripheral blood sampling occurred at initial diagnosis, before any treatment. Regarding the study as a whole: Blood samples included most of the expanded thyroid clonotypes exceeding 0.001.

Using RNA transcripts as the source, TCR beta CDR3 regions were amplified. Carried out on the TCR CDR3, a first-round RT-PCR used the HTBI primer set. One entry per CDR3 protein results from TCRdb running MiXCR on the multiplex PCR reads. This sample has over 700,000 distinct CDR3 sequences, with 38% found just once. Germline loops: CDR1 MNHNY, CDR2 SVGAGI (reference sequence). The CDR3 is made up of 15 amino acids. Deletions cut 6 bases from V and 11 bases from J, with 24 bases between. Lactation, pregnancy, other autoimmune disease or uncontrolled infection excluded patients. PBMCs were obtained from 10 ml fresh peripheral blood.

V and J are TRBV6-6 and TRBJ2-3; D perhaps matches TRBD1 (7 bases). The clonotype was recovered from a man aged 18 to 29 with Graves' hyperthyroidism. The sequencing input was blood. CDR3 amino acids: CASRFPVAVQGGQYF. The CDR3 DNA follows: TGTGCCAGCAGATTTCCCGTGGCAGTTCAGGGGGGGCAGTATTTT.